This T cell receptor beta chain derives from a study of T cell responses to AZD1222 COVID-19 vaccine. Of note for this clone: Its specificity is not known.

The germline V and J ends were trimmed by 4 bases and 4 bases, with 14 bases remaining between them. Germline V gene sequence: CDR1 SGHDN, CDR2 FVKESK. The CDR3 runs to 16 residues. Notes on the study in general: Seropositive at baseline were only a handful of AZD1222 recipients.

Sequencing was performed with immunoSEQ multiplex PCR; in TCRdb, only in-frame clones are kept and a portion is missing. The sample records 150,000 to 200,000 clones, around 90% being singletons. This sample comprised peripheral blood, obtained 28 days after the second AZD1222 dose. This TCR derives from an adult who received the AZD1222 COVID-19 vaccine. The chain recombines TRBV14 with TRBJ1-6; D is ambiguous. CDR3 sequence: CASSPLRTGYNSPLHF. DNA for the CDR3: TGTGCCAGCAGCCCCCTCCGGACGGGGTATAATTCACCCCTCCACTTT.